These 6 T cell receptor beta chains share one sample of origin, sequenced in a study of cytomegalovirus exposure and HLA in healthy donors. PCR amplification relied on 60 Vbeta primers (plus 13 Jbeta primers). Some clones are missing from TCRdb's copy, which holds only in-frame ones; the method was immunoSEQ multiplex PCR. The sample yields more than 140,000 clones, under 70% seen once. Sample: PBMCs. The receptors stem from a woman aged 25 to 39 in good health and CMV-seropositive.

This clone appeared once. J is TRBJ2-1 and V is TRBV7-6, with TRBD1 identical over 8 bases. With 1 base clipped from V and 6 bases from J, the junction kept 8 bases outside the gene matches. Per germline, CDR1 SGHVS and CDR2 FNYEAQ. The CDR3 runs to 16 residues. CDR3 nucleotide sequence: TGTGCCAGCAGCTTAGTTGGGCAGGGGGCGTCCAATGAGCAGTTCTTC. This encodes CASSLVGQGASNEQFF.

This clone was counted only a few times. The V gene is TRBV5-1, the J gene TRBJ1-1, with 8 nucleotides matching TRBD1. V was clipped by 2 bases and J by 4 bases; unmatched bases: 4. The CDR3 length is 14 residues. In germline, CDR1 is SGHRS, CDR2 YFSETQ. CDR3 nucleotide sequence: TGCGCCAGCAGCTTAATCACAGGGGGCACTGAAGCTTTCTTT. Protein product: CASSLITGGTEAFF.

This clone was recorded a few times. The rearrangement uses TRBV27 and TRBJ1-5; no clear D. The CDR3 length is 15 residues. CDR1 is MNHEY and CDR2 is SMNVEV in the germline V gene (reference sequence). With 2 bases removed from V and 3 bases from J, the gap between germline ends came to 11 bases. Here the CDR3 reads CASSLEGLVNQPQHF. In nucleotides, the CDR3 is TGTGCCAGCAGTTTAGAGGGTTTGGTCAATCAGCCCCAGCATTTT.

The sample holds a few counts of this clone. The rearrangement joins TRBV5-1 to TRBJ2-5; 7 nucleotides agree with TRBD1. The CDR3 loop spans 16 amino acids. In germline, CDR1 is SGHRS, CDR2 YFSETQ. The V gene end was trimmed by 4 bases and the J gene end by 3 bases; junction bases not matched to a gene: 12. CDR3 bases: TGCGCCAGCAGCCCCACTCGATCAGGGGGAGAAGAGACCCAGTACTTC. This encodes CASSPTRSGGEETQYF.

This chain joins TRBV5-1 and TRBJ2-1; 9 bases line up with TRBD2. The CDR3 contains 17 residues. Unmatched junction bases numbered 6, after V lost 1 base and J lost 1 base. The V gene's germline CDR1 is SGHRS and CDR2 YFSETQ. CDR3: CASSLTLAGESYNEQFF. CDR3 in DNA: TGCGCCAGCAGCTTGACTTTAGCGGGAGAATCCTACAATGAGCAGTTCTTC.

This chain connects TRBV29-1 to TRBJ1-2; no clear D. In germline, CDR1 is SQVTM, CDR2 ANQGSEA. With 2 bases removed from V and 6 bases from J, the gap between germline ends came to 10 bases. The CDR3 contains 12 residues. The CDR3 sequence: CSVESGWDGYTF. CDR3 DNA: TGCAGCGTTGAATCAGGATGGGATGGCTACACCTTC. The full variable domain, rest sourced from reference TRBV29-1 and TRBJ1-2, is SAVISQKPSRDICQRGTSLTIQCQVDSQVTMMFWYRQQPGQSLTLIATANQGSEATYESGFVIDKFPISRPNLTFSTLTVSNMSPEDSSIYLCSVESGWDGYTFGSGTRLTVV.